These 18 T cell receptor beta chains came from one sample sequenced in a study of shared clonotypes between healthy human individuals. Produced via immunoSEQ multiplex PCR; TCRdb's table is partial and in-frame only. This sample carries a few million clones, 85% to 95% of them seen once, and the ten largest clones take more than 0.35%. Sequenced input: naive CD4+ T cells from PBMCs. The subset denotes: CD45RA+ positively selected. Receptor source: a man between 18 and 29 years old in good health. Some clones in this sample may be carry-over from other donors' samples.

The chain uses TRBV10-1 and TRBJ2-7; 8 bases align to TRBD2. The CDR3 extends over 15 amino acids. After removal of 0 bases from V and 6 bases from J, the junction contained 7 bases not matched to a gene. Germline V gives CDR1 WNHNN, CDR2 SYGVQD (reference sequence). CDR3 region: CASSESGREDREQYF. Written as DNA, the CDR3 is TGCGCCAGCAGTGAGTCCGGGCGGGAGGATCGCGAGCAGTACTTC.

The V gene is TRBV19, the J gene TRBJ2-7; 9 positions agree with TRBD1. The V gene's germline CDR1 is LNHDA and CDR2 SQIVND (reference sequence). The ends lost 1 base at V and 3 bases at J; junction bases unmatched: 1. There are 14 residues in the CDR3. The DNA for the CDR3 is TGTGCCAGTAGTATAGCGGGACAGGGCTACGAGCAGTACTTC. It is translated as CASSIAGQGYEQYF.

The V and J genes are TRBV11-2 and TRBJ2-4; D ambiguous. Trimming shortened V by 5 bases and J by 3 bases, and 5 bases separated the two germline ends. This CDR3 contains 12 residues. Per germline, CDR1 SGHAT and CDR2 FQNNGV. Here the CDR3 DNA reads TGTGCCAGCAGCGACAACAAAAACATTCAGTACTTC. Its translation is CASSDNKNIQYF.

CDR3 DNA sequence: TGTGCCAGCAGCCCACTGCCGGAACTAGTCAGCGAGCAGTACTTC. This sequence encodes CASSPLPELVSEQYF. The chain carries TRBV4-2 and TRBJ2-7, with a possible D match to TRBD2 (5 bases). Trimming shortened V by 4 bases and J by 6 bases, and 19 bases separated the two germline ends. The CDR3 has 15 amino acids. Germline CDR1 is LGHNA and CDR2 is YNFKEQ.

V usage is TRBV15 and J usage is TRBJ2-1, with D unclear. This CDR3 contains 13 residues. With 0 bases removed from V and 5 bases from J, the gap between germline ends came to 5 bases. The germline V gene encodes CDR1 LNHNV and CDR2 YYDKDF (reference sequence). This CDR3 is CATSRDPDNEQFF. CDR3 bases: TGTGCCACCAGCAGAGATCCGGACAATGAGCAGTTCTTC.

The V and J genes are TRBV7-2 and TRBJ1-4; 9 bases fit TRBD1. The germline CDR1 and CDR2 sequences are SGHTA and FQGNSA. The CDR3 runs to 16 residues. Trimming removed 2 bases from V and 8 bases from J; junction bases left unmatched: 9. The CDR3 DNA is TGTGCCAGCAGCTTATTCCCGGGACAGGGTTACGAAAAACTGTTTTTT. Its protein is CASSLFPGQGYEKLFF.

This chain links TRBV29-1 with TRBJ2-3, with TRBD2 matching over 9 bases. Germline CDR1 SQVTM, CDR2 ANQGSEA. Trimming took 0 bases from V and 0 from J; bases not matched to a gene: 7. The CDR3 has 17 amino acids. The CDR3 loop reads CSVEDRLAGLSTDTQYF. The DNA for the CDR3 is TGCAGCGTTGAAGATCGGCTAGCGGGACTAAGCACAGATACGCAGTATTTT.

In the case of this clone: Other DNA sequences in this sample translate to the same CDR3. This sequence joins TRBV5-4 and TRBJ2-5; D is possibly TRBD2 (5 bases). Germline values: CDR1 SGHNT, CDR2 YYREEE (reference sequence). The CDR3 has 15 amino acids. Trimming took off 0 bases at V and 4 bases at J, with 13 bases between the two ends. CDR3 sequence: CASSLESRGGETQYF. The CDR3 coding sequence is TGTGCCAGCAGCTTGGAATCCCGGGGTGGAGAGACCCAGTACTTC.

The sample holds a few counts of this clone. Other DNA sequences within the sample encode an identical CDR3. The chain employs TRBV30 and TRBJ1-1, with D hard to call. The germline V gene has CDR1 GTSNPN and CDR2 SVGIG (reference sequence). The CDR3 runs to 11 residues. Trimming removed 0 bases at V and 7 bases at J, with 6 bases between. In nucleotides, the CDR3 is TGTGCCTGGAGTGTTGGCAGTGAAGCTTTCTTT. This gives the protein CAWSVGSEAFF.

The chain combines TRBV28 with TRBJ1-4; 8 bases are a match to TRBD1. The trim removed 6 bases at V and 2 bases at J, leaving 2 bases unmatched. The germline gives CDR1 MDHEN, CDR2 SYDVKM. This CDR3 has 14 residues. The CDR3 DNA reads TGTGCCAGCAGGGCAGGGGGCACTAATGAAAAACTGTTTTTT. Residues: CASRAGGTNEKLFF.

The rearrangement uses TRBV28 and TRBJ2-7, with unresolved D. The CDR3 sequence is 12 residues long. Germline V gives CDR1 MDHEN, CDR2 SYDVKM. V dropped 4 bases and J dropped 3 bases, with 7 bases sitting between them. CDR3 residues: CASSWAYYEQYF. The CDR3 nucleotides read TGTGCCAGCAGTTGGGCATACTACGAGCAGTACTTC.

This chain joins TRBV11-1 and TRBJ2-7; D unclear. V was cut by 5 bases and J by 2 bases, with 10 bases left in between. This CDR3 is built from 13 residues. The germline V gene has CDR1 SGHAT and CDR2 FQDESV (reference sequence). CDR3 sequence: CASSPTNTYEQYF. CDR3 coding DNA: TGTGCCAGCAGCCCGACAAATACCTACGAGCAGTACTTC.

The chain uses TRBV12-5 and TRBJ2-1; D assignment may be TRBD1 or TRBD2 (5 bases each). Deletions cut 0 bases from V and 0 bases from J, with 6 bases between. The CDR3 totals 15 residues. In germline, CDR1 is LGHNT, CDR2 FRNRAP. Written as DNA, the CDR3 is TGTGCTAGTGGTTTGGTCGGGACCTCCTACAATGAGCAGTTCTTC. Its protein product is CASGLVGTSYNEQFF.

Here the CDR3 reads CASSPLGVRTDTQYF. CDR3 coding DNA: TGTGCCAGCAGTCCCTTAGGGGTCCGCACAGATACGCAGTATTTT. The chain couples TRBV28 to TRBJ2-3; the D gene is possibly TRBD1 (5 bases). The CDR3 has 15 residues. The V end lost 5 bases, the J end lost 1 base, and 13 bases lay between the germline ends. From germline, CDR1 is MDHEN and CDR2 SYDVKM.

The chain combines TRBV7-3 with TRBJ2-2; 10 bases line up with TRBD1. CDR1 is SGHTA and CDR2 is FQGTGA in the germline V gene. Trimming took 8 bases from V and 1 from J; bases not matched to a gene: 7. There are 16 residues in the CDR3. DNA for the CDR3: TGTGCCAGCCACCCCGGGACAGGGGTGAACACCGGGGAGCTGTTTTTT. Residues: CASHPGTGVNTGELFF.

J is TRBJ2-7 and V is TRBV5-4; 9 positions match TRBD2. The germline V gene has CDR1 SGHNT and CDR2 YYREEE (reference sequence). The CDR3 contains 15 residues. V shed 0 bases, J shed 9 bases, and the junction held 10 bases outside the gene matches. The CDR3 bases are TGTGCCAGCAGCTTGGATAGCGGGAGCCACTGGGCGCAGTACTTC. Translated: CASSLDSGSHWAQYF.

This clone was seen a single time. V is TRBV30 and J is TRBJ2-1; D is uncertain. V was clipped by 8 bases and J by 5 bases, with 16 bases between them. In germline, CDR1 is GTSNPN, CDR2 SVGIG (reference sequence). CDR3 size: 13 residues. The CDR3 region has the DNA TGTGCCAACTCAATGGGAATCAACAATGAGCAGTTCTTC. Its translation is CANSMGINNEQFF.

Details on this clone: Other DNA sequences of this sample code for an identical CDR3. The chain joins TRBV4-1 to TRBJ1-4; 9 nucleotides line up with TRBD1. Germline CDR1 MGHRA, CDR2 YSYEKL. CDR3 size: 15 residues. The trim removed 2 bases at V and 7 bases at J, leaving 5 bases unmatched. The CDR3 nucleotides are TGCGCCAGCAGCCAACCGGGACAGGGAGGTGAAAAACTGTTTTTT. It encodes CASSQPGQGGEKLFF.